This is a list of T cell receptor beta chains from one sample in a study of identical twins. TCRdb recomputed calls from the 5' RACE reads with MiXCR, one row per CDR3 protein. The table shows about 530,000 distinct CDR3 sequences, with approximately 16% occurring only once. These data also featured in a second study, about yellow fever vaccine responses in identical twins.

Source material: CD4+ T cells sorted from blood. The receptors stem from a woman younger than 35 in good health. CDR3s leave out the opening cysteine and the closing phenylalanine or tryptophan. The D gene is left open where the match is weak. A clone size is listed for some rows: how often the clone was seen (once, few, many), or a class if it is expanded.

TRBV10-3	.	TRBJ1-1	.	ASSRALNTEAF
TRBV10-3	.	TRBJ2-5	.	AISELEGPGTQY
TRBV15	few	TRBJ2-1	TRBD2	ATSRGTSGRNNEQF
TRBV5-1	many	TRBJ1-1	.	ASSPLAGNTEAF
TRBV20-1	.	TRBJ2-1	TRBD2	SATPLAGGLNEQF
TRBV10-3	few	TRBJ2-6	.	AIGAGSLGANVLT
TRBV4-1	.	TRBJ1-1	.	ASSRGPRAGDTEAF
TRBV6-5	.	TRBJ2-2	.	ASSTRAAVFAGELF
TRBV2	few	TRBJ1-1	.	ASRSNTAVSEAF
TRBV20-1	many	TRBJ2-3	.	SAGKQPDTQY
TRBV28	.	TRBJ2-7	TRBD2	AILTGTSGSGEQY
TRBV5-1	.	TRBJ2-1	TRBD2	ASRGGTAIPNRKEYEQF
TRBV7-8	.	TRBJ2-5	.	ASSPRDSLTETQY